The T cell receptor beta chain described here comes from a study of beta chain features in type 1 diabetes. The germline V and J ends were trimmed by 5 bases and 7 bases, with 15 bases remaining between them. The CDR3 sequence is 14 residues long. CDR1 MNHEY and CDR2 SVGAGI come from the germline V gene. Overall study results and limits: Within each of all four CD4+ subsets, Type 1 diabetes patients had TCRB CDR3s that were moderately but significantly shorter.

The whole isolated RNA underwent reverse transcription, so sequencing captured expressed TCRB transcripts. Method: immunoSEQ multiplex PCR; TCRdb's copy keeps in-frame clones and lacks some. This sample has 860,000 or so clones, with roughly 17% found just once. This clone was counted between two and nine times. Its antigen is undetermined. This clonotype originated in a woman aged 18-35 years in good health. The gene calls are TRBV6-5 and TRBJ2-1, with a tentative D call TRBD2 (6 bases). Sequencing was done on a sample of naive CD4+ T cells from blood. The CDR3: CASSVGAAGNEQFF. CDR3 coding DNA: TGTGCCAGCAGTGTTGGGGCCGCGGGAAATGAGCAGTTCTTC.